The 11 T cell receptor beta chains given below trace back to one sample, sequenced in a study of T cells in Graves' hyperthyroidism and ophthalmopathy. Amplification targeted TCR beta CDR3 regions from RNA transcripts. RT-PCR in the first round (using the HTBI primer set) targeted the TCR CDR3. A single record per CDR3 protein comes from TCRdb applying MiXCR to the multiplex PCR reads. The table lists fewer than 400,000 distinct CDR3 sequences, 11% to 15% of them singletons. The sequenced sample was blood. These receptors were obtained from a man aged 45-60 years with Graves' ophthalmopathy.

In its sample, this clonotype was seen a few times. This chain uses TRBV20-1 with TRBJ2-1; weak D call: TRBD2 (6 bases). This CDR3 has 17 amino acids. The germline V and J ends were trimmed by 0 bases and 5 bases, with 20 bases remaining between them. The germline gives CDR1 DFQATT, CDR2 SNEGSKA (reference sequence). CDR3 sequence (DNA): TGCAGTGCTAGAGATCCGCGACTAGAGGGACCAAACAATGAGCAGTTCTTC. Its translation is CSARDPRLEGPNNEQFF.

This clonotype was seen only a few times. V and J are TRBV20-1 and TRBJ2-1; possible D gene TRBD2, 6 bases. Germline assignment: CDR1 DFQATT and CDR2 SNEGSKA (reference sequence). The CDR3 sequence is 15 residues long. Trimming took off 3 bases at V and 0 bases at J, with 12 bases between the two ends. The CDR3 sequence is CSASSGSSSYNEQFF. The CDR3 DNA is TGCAGTGCTAGTAGCGGATCGAGCTCCTACAATGAGCAGTTCTTC.

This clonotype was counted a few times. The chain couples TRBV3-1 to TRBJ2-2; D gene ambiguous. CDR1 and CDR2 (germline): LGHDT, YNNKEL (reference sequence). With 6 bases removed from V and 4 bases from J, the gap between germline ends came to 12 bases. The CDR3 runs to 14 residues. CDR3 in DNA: TGTGCCAGCAGTTACTCCGCTCGCACCGGGGAGCTGTTTTTT. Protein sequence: CASSYSARTGELFF.

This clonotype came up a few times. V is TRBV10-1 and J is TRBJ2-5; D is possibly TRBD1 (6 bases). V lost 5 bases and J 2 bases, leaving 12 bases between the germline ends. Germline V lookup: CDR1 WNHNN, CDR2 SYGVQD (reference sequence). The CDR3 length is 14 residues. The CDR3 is CASSRDTAQETQYF. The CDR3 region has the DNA TGCGCCAGCAGTCGGGACACCGCACAAGAGACCCAGTACTTC.

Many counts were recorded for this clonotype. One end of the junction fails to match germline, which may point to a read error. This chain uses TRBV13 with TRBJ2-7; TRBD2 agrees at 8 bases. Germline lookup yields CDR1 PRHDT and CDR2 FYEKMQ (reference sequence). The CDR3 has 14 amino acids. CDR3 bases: TGTGCCAGCAGAGCCGGGAGGGTGGCCCACGAACAGTACTTC. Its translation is CASRAGRVAHEQYF.

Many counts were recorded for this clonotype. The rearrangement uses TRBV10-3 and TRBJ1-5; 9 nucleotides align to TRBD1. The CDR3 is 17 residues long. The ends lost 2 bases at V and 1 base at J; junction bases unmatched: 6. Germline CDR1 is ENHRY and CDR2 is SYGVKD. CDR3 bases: TGTGCCATCAGTGAGGATGCCGGGACAGGGAGCAATCAGCCCCAGCATTTT. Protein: CAISEDAGTGSNQPQHF.

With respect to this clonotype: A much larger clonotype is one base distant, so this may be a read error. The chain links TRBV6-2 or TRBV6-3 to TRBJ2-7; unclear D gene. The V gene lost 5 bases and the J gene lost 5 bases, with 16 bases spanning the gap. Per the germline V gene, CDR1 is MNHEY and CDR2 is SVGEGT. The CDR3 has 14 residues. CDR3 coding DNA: TGTGCCAGCAGTGGGCTTCCTCACGGTCACGAGCAGTACTTC. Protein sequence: CASSGLPHGHEQYF.

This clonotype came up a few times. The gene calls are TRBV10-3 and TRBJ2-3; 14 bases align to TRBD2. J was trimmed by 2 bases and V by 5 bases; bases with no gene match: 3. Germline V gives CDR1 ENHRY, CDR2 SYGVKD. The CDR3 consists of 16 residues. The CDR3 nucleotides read TGTGCCATCAGTAGGACTAGCGGGAGGACCACAGATACGCAGTATTTT. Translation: CAISRTSGRTTDTQYF.

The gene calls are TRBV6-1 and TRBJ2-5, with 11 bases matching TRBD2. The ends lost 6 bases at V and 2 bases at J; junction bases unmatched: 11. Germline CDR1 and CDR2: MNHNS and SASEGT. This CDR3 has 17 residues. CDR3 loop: CASRKLGLAGFQETQYF. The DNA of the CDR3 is TGTGCCAGCAGAAAATTAGGACTAGCGGGTTTTCAAGAGACCCAGTACTTC.

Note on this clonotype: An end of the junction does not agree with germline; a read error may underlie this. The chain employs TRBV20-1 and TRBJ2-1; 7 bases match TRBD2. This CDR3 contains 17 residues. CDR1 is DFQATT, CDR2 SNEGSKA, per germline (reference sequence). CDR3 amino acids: CSARFFGAGPSYNEQLF. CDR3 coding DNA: TGCAGTGCTAGGTTCTTTGGAGCGGGGCCATCCTACAATGAGCAGCTCTTC.

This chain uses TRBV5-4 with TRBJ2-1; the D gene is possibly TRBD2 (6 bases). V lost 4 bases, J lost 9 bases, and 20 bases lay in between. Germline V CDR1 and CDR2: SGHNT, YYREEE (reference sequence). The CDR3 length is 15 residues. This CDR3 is CASSTWVGRTGEQFF. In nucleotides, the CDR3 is TGTGCCAGCAGCACGTGGGTAGGGAGGACGGGTGAGCAGTTCTTC.